This T cell receptor beta chain appears in the sequencing data of a study of Ad26.COV2.S vaccination and SARS-CoV-2 variants. About the study: Dosing was one shot or two shots 56 days apart.

Germline CDR1 SGHDT, CDR2 YYEEEE. The CDR3 loop spans 15 amino acids. The V and J ends lost 4 bases and 4 bases, in that order; junction bases with no gene match: 5. This clone was seen only once. Antigen unknown. TCRdb's copy holds only in-frame clones and misses some; the assay was immunoSEQ multiplex PCR. The sample includes under 400,000 clones, 80% to 90% of them seen just once. Specified treatment: 15 to 20 received Ad26.COV2.S at low or high dose, single or two shots; roughly five received placebo; per-sample allocation not given. All samples were drawn on day 63, counting from the first vaccine or placebo injection. Regarding the study as a whole: Using TCR breadth and depth analyses may have led to underestimated total T cell responses. Substantial post-vaccination breadth of spike-specific CD8+ and CD4+ T cell responses was reported.

The material was peripheral blood, obtained in a trial of Ad26.COV2.S vaccine versus placebo. This receptor was obtained from a person between 18 and 65 years old who received the Ad26.COV2.S COVID-19 vaccine or a placebo. The chain links TRBV5-6 to TRBJ2-2; TRBD1 matches at 9 bases. The CDR3 DNA reads TGTGCCAGCAGCCACGGGACAGGGCGCACCGGGGAGCTGTTTTTT. As protein: CASSHGTGRTGELFF.